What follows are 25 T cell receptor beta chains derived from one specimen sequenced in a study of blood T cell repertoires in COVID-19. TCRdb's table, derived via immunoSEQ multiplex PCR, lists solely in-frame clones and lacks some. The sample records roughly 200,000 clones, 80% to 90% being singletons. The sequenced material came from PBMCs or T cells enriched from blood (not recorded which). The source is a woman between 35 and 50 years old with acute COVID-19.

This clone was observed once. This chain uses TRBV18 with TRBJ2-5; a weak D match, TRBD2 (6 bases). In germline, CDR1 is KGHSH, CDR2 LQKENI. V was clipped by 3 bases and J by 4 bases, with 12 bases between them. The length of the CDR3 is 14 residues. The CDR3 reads CASSPTGEVETQYF. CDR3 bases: TGTGCCAGCTCACCTACGGGGGAAGTAGAGACCCAGTACTTC.

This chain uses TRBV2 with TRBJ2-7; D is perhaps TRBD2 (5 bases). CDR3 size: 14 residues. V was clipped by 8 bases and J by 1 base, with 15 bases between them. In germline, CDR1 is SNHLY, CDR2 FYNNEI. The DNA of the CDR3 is TGTGCCAGCGGTAGGCCCGGGAATTCCTACGAGCAGTACGTC. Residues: CASGRPGNSYEQYV.

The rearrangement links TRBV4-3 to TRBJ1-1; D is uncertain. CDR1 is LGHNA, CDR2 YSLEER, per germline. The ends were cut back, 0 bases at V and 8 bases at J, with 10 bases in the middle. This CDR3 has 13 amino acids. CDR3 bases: TGCGCCAGCAGCCAAGATCGGGGTATGGAAGCTTTCTTT. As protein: CASSQDRGMEAFF.

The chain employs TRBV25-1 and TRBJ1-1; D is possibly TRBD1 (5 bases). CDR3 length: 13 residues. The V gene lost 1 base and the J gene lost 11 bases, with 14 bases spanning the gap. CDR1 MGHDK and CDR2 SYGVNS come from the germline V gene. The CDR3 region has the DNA TGTGCCAGCAGTGAATGGGCGGAGGGGAAGGCTTTCTTT. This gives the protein CASSEWAEGKAFF.

CDR3: CASSRTGQGATGNTIYF. For the CDR3, the DNA is TGTGCCAGCAGCCGTACCGGACAGGGGGCAACTGGAAACACCATATATTTT. This sequence joins TRBV7-9 and TRBJ1-3; 11 positions match TRBD1. The CDR3 is 17 residues long. V dropped 5 bases and J dropped 2; count of bases not matched to a gene: 8. Germline V gene lookup returns CDR1 SEHNR and CDR2 FQNEAQ (reference sequence).

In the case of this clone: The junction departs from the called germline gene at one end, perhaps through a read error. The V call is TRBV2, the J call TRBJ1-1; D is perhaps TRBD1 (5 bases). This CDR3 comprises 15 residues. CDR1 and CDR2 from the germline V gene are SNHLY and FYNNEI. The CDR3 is CASREDSLLNTEAFF. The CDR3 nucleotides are TGTGCCAGCAGGGAAGACAGTTTACTGAACACTGAAGCTTTCTTT.

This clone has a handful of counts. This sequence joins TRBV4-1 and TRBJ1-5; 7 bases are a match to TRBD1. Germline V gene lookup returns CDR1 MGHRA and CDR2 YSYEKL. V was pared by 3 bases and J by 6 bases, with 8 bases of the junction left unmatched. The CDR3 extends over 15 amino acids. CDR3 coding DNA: TGCGCCAGCAGCCATCCGGGACAGTGGTCTCAGCCCCAGCATTTT. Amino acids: CASSHPGQWSQPQHF.

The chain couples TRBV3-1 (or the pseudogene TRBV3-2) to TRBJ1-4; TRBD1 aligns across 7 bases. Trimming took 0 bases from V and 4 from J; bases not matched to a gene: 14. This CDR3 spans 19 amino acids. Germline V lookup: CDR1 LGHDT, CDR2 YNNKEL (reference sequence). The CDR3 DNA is TGTGCCAGCAGCCAAGATGGTAACGAACAGGGACAGAGTAATGAAAAACTGTTTTTT. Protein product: CASSQDGNEQGQSNEKLFF.

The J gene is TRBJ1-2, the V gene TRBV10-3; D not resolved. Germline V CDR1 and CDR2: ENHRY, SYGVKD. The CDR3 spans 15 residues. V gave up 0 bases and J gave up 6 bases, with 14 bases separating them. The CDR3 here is CAISESPGNRHGYTF. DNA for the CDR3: TGTGCCATCAGTGAGTCCCCGGGAAATCGCCATGGCTACACCTTC.

CDR3 residues: CASSYETGGFGYTF. The CDR3 region has the DNA TGTGCCAGCAGTTACGAGACAGGGGGCTTTGGCTACACCTTC. The J gene is TRBJ1-2, the V gene TRBV2, with TRBD1 matching over 10 bases. Germline CDR1 SNHLY, CDR2 FYNNEI. V shed 5 bases and J 7 bases; nucleotides not matched to a gene: 7. The CDR3 contains 14 residues.

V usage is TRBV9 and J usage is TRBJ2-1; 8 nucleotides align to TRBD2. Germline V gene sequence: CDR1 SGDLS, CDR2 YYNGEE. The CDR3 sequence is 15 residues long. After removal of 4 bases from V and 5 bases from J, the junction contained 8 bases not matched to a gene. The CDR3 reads CASSSSRLANNEQFF. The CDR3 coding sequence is TGTGCCAGCAGCTCCTCACGACTAGCGAACAATGAGCAGTTCTTC.

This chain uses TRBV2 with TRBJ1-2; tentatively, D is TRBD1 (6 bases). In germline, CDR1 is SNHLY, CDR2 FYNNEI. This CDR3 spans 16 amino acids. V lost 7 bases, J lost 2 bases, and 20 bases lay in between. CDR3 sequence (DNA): TGTGCCAGCAACTTAAGGGGGGGAGTCTTGAACTATGGCTACACCTTC. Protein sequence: CASNLRGGVLNYGYTF.

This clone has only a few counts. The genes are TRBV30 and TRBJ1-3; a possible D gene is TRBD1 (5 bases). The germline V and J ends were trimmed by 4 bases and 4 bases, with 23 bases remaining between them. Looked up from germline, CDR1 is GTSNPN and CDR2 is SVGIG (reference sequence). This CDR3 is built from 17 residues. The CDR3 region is CAWNLGGSGYSGNTIYF. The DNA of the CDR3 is TGTGCCTGGAACCTCGGTGGGTCAGGGTATTCCGGAAACACCATATATTTT.

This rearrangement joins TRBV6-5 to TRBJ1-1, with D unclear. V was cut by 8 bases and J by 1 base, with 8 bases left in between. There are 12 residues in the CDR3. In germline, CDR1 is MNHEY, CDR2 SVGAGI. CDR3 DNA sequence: TGTGCCAGCCTCCCCGGGAACACTGAAGCTTTCTTT. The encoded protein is CASLPGNTEAFF.

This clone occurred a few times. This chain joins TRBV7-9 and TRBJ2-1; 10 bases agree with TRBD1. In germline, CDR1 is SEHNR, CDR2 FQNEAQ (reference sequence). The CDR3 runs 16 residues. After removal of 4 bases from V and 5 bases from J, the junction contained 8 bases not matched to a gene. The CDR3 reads CASSSGPGQGNNEQFF. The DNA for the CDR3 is TGTGCCAGCAGCTCCGGACCGGGACAGGGGAACAATGAGCAGTTCTTC.

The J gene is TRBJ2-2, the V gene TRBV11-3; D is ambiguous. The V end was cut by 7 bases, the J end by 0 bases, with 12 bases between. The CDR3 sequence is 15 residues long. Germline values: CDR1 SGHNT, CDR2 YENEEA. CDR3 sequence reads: CASTPTAPNTGELFF. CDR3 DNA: TGTGCCAGCACCCCCACAGCACCGAACACCGGGGAGCTGTTTTTT.

The CDR3 region is CASSQHGKGASSYNEQFF. The CDR3 region has the DNA TGTGCCAGCAGTCAGCACGGTAAGGGAGCAAGCTCCTACAATGAGCAGTTCTTC. V and J are TRBV6-6 and TRBJ2-1; D is perhaps TRBD2 (5 bases). The V gene lost 5 bases and the J gene lost 0 bases, with 20 bases spanning the gap. CDR1 is MNHNY, CDR2 SVGAGI, per germline (reference sequence). This CDR3 contains 18 residues.

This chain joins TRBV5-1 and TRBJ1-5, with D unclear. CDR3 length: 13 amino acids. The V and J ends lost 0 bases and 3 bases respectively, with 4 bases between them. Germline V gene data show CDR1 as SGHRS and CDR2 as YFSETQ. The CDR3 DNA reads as TGCGCCAGCAGCTTGGACTTCAATCAGCCCCAGCATTTT. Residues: CASSLDFNQPQHF. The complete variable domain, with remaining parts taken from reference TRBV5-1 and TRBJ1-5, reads KAGVTQTPRYLIKTRGQQVTLSCSPISGHRSVSWYQQTPGQGLQFLFEYFSETQRNKGNFPGRFSGRQFSNSRSEMNVSTLELGDSALYLCASSLDFNQPQHFGDGTRLSIL.

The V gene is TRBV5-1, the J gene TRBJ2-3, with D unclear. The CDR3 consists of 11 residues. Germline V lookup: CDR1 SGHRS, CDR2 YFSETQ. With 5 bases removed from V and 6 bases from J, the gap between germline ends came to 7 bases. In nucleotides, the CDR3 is TGCGCCAGCAGATCAACTGATACGCAGTATTTT. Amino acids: CASRSTDTQYF.

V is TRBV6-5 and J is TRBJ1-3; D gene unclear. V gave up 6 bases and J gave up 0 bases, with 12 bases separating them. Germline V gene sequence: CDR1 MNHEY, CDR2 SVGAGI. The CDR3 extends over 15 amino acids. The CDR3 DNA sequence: TGTGCCAGCAGAGCATACTCAAGCTCTGGAAACACCATATATTTT. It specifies CASRAYSSSGNTIYF.

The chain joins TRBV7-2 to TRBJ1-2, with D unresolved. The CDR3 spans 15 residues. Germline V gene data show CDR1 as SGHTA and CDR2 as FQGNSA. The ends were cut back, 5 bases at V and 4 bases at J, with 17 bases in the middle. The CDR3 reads CASSPSRESGYGYTF. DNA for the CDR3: TGTGCCAGCAGCCCATCGAGGGAATCGGGCTATGGCTACACCTTC. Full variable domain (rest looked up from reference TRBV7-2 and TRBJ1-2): GAGVSQSPSNKVTEKGKDVELRCDPISGHTALYWYRQSLGQGLEFLIYFQGNSAPDKSGLPSDRFSAERTGGSVSTLTIQRTQQEDSAVYLCASSPSRESGYGYTFGSGTRLTVV.

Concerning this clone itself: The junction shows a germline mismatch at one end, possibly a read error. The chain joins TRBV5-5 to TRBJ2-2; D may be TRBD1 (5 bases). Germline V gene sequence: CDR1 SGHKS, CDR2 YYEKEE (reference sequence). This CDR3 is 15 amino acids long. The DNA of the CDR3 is TGTGCCAGCAGCTTGGAAGGGGCGAATACCGGGGAGCTGTTTTTT. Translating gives CASSLEGANTGELFF.

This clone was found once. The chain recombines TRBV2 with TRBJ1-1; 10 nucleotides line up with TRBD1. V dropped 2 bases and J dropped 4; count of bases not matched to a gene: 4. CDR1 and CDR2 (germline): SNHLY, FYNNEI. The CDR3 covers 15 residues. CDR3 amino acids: CASSEWRDRGTEAFF. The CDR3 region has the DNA TGTGCCAGCAGTGAATGGAGGGACAGGGGCACTGAAGCTTTCTTT.

The CDR3 is CASSLVRATEAFF. As DNA, the CDR3 is TGTGCCAGCAGCTTAGTGAGAGCCACTGAAGCTTTCTTT. The chain combines TRBV7-9 with TRBJ1-1; D is unresolved. The germline gives CDR1 SEHNR, CDR2 FQNEAQ (reference sequence). This CDR3 contains 13 residues. Trimming pared 1 base from V and 4 bases from J, leaving 7 bases between.

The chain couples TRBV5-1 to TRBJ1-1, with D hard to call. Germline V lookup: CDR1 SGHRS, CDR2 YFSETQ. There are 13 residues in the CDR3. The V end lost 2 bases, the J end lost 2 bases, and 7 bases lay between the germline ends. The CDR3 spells CASSFTVNTEAFF. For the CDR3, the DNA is TGCGCCAGCAGCTTTACAGTTAACACTGAAGCTTTCTTT.